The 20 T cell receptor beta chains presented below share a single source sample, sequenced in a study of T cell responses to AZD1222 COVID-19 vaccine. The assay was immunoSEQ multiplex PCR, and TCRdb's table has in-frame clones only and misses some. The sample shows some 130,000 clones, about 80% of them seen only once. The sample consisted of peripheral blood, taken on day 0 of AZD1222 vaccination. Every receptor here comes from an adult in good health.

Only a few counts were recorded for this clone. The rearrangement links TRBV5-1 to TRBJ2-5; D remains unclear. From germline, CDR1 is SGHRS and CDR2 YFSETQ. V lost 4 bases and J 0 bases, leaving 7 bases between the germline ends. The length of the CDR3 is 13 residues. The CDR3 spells CASSPQDQETQYF. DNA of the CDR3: TGCGCCAGCAGCCCTCAGGACCAAGAGACCCAGTACTTC.

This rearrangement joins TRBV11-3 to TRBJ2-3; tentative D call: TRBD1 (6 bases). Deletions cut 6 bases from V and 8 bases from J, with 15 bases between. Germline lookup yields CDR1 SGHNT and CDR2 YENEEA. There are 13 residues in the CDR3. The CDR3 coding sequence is TGTGCCAGCAGTCCTGACTCCAGGGGTACGCAGTATTTT. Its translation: CASSPDSRGTQYF.

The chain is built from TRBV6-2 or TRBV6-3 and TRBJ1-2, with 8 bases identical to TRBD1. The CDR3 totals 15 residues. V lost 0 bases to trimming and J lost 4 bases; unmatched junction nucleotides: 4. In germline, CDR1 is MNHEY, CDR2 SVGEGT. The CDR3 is CASSYSGQGGYGYTF. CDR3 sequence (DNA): TGTGCCAGCAGTTACTCAGGACAGGGAGGCTATGGCTACACCTTC.

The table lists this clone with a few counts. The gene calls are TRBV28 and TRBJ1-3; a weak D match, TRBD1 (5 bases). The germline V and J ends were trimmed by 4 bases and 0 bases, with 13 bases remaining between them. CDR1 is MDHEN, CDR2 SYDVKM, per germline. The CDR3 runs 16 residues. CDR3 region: CASSSYTGHSGNTIYF. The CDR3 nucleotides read TGTGCCAGCAGTTCCTACACGGGGCACTCTGGAAACACCATATATTTT. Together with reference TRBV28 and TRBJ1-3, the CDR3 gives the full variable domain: DVKVTQSSRYLVKRTGEKVFLECVQDMDHENMFWYRQDPGLGLRLIYFSYDVKMKEKGDIPEGYSVSREKKERFSLILESASTNQTSMYLCASSSYTGHSGNTIYFGEGSWLTVV.

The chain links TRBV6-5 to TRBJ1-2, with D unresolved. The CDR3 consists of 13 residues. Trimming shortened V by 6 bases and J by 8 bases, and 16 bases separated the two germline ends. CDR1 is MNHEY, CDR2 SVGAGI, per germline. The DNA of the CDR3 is TGTGCCAGCAGACCCGAAGGGAAGAGGGGCTACACCTTC. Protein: CASRPEGKRGYTF.

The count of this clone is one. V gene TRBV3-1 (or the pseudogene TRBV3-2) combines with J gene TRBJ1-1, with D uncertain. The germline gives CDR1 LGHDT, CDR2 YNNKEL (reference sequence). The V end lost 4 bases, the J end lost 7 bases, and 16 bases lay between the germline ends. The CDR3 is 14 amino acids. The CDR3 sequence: CASSPLGPGGEAFF. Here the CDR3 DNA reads TGTGCCAGCAGCCCCCTAGGTCCGGGTGGTGAAGCTTTCTTT.

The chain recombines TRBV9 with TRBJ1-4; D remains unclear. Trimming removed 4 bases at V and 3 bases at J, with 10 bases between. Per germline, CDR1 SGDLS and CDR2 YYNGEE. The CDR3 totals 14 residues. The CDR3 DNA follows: TGTGCCAGCAGCACTTCTTCGGCTAATGAAAAACTGTTTTTT. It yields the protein CASSTSSANEKLFF.

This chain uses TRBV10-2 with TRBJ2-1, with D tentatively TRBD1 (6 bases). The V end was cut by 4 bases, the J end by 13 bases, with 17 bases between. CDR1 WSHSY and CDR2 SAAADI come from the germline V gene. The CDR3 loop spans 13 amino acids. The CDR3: CASSGTGHQVQFF. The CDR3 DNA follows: TGCGCCAGCAGTGGGACGGGACACCAAGTACAGTTCTTC.

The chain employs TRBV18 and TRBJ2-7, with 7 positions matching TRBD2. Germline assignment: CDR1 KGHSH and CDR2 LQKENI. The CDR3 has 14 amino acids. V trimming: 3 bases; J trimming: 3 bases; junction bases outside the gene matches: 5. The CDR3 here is CASSPGRRDYEQYF. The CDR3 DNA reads TGTGCCAGCTCACCCGGGAGGAGGGACTACGAGCAGTACTTC.

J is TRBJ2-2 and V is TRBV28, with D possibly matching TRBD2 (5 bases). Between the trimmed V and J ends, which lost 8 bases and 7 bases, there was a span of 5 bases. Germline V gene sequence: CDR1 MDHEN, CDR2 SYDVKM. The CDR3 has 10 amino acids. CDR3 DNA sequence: TGTGCCAGCCGGGACGGGGAGCTGTTTTTT. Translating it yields CASRDGELFF.

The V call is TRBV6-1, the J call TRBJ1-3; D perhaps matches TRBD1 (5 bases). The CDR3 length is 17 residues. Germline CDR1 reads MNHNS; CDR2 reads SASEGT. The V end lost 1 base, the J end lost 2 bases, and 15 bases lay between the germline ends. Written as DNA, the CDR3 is TGTGCCAGCAGTGAAGTTATGGGACGAGGTGCTGGAAACACCATATATTTT. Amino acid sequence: CASSEVMGRGAGNTIYF.

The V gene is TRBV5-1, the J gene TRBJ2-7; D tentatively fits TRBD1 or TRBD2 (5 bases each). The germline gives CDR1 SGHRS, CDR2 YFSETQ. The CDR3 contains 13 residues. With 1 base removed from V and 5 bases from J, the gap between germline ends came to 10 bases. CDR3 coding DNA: TGCGCCAGCAGCTTGAGCCAGGGACACGAGCAGTACTTC. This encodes CASSLSQGHEQYF.

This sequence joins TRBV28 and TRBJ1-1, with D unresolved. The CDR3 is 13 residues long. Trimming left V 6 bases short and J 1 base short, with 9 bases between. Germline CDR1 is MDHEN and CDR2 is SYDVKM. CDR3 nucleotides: TGTGCCAGCAGCTTCACCCAGAACACTGAAGCTTTCTTT. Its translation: CASSFTQNTEAFF.

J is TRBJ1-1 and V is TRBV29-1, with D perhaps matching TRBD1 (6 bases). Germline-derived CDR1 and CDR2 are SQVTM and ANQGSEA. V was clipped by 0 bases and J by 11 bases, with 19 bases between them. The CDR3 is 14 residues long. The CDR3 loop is CSVEDGRTVSRAFF. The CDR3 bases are TGCAGCGTTGAAGATGGGCGGACAGTCAGCAGGGCTTTCTTT.

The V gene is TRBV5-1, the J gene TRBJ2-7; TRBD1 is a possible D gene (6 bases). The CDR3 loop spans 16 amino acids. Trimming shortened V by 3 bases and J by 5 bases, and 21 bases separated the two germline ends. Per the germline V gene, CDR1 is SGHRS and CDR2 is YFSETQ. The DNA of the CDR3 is TGCGCCAGCAGCTCCGATTGGTCCGGGACAACTAACGAGCAGTACTTC. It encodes CASSSDWSGTTNEQYF.

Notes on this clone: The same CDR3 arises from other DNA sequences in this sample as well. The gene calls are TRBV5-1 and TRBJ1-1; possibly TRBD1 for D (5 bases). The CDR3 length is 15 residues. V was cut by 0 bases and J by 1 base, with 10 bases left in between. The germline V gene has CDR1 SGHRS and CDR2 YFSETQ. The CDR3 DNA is TGCGCCAGCAGCTTGGGCGGCAGGGAGAACACTGAAGCTTTCTTT. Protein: CASSLGGRENTEAFF.

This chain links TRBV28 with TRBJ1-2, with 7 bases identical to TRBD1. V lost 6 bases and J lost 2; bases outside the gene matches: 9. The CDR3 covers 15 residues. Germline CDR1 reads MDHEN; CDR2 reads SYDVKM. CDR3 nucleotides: TGTGCCAGCAGACTAGACAGGGCCCTCAACTATGGCTACACCTTC. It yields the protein CASRLDRALNYGYTF.

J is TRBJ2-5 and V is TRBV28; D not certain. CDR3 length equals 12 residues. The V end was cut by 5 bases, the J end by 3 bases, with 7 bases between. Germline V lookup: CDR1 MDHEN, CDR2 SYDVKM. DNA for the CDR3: TGTGCCAGCAGTCCTGGCAAAGAGACCCAGTACTTC. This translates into CASSPGKETQYF.

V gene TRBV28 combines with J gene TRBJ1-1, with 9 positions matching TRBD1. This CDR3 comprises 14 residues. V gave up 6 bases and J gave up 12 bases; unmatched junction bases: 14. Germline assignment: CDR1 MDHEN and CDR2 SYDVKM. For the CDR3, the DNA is TGTGCCAGCAGCCAGCGACAGACAGGGGGTTTAACTTTCTTT. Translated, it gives CASSQRQTGGLTFF.

CDR3 region: CASSRRGTDTQYF. As DNA, the CDR3 is TGTGCCAGCAGCCGGAGGGGCACAGATACGCAGTATTTT. The chain recombines TRBV6-5 with TRBJ2-3, with a tentative D call TRBD2 (6 bases). The CDR3 spans 13 residues. Germline values: CDR1 MNHEY, CDR2 SVGAGI. Trimming cost V 6 bases and J 1 base, with 8 bases left between them.